This record looks at one T cell receptor beta chain sequence and its context. Other DNA sequences in this sample translate to the same CDR3. The data were obtained in a study of blood T cell repertoires in COVID-19. Study overall: Researchers got acute and convalescent COVID-19 samples from the United States, Italy and Spain.

The CDR3 runs 15 residues. CDR1 is SEHNR and CDR2 is FQNEAQ in the germline V gene (reference sequence). V gave up 6 bases and J gave up 0 bases, with 12 bases separating them. Method: immunoSEQ multiplex PCR; TCRdb's copy keeps in-frame clones and lacks some. The profile shows about 200,000 clones, roughly 85% of them singletons. The clonotype originates from a man between 60 and 70 years old with acute or convalescent COVID-19. The chain recombines TRBV7-9 with TRBJ2-1; D perhaps matches TRBD1 (6 bases). The material sequenced was peripheral blood. The CDR3 protein is CASSSGQSSYNEQFF. In nucleotides, the CDR3 is TGTGCCAGCAGTTCCGGACAGAGCTCCTACAATGAGCAGTTCTTC. The entire variable domain, with the rest obtained from reference TRBV7-9 and TRBJ2-1, is as follows: DTGVSQNPRHKITKRGQNVTFRCDPISEHNRLYWYRQTLGQGPEFLTYFQNEAQLEKSRLLSDRFSAERPKGSFSTLEIQRTEQGDSAMYLCASSSGQSSYNEQFFGPGTRLTVL.